This record covers a single T cell receptor (beta chain). Original methodology: Reference gene primer amplification yielded estimated nucleated cell counts. Assay used: immunoSEQ multiplex PCR; TCRdb lists only in-frame clones, some missing. That table supplies the V and J calls and clone size; D and trimming were determined from the DNA. In the table there are 110,000 or so clones, roughly 84% of which are singletons. This sample was taken from a study of blood T cell repertoires in COVID-19. At the level of the study: Both acute and convalescent COVID-19 samples were obtained from the United States, Italy and Spain. Nucleic acid was either cDNA or gDNA, and it came from T cells, B-cell-depleted T cells, or PBMCs.

The germline V and J ends were trimmed by 1 base and 7 bases, with 11 bases remaining between them. The CDR3 has 14 amino acids. Germline CDR1 SGHDT, CDR2 YYEEEE. Sequencing was done on a sample of peripheral blood. The gene calls are TRBV5-6 and TRBJ1-4, with D possibly being TRBD1 (6 bases). The sequence was obtained from a woman between 65 and 79 years old who had recovered from COVID-19. CDR3 protein: CASSLLQGSEKLFF. The CDR3 DNA is TGTGCCAGCAGCTTGCTTCAGGGGAGTGAAAAACTGTTTTTT.